This TCR beta chain was observed in a study of T cell responses to AZD1222 COVID-19 vaccine. For the study at large: Second-dose groups at about 4 or about 12 weeks were pooled.

The study's findings and limits: Targeting of unmutated variant regions was reportedly seen in nearly half of spike-specific TCRs. Only after the peak T cell response were repertoires sampled. The CD4 TCRs associated with vaccination extended across spike and predominated at 160-218 and 743-854.

The length of the CDR3 is 14 residues. Germline CDR1 and CDR2: SEHNR and FQNEAQ (reference sequence). Between the trimmed V and J ends, which lost 3 bases and 1 base, there was a span of 9 bases. The repertoire was sequenced with immunoSEQ multiplex PCR; TCRdb's copy has only in-frame clones and lacks some. Here the sample spans around 110,000 clones, over 75% being singletons. Note on this clone: As yet, its antigen is unknown.

Here the sequenced sample was peripheral blood, taken on day 0 of AZD1222 vaccination. The V and J genes are TRBV7-9 and TRBJ1-1, with D maybe TRBD1 (5 bases). This sequence originates from an adult in good health. This CDR3 reads CASSFHQGNTEAFF. DNA for the CDR3: TGTGCCAGCAGCTTCCACCAGGGGAACACTGAAGCTTTCTTT. Together with reference TRBV7-9 and TRBJ1-1, the CDR3 gives the full variable domain: DTGVSQNPRHKITKRGQNVTFRCDPISEHNRLYWYRQTLGQGPEFLTYFQNEAQLEKSRLLSDRFSAERPKGSFSTLEIQRTEQGDSAMYLCASSFHQGNTEAFFGQGTRLTVV.